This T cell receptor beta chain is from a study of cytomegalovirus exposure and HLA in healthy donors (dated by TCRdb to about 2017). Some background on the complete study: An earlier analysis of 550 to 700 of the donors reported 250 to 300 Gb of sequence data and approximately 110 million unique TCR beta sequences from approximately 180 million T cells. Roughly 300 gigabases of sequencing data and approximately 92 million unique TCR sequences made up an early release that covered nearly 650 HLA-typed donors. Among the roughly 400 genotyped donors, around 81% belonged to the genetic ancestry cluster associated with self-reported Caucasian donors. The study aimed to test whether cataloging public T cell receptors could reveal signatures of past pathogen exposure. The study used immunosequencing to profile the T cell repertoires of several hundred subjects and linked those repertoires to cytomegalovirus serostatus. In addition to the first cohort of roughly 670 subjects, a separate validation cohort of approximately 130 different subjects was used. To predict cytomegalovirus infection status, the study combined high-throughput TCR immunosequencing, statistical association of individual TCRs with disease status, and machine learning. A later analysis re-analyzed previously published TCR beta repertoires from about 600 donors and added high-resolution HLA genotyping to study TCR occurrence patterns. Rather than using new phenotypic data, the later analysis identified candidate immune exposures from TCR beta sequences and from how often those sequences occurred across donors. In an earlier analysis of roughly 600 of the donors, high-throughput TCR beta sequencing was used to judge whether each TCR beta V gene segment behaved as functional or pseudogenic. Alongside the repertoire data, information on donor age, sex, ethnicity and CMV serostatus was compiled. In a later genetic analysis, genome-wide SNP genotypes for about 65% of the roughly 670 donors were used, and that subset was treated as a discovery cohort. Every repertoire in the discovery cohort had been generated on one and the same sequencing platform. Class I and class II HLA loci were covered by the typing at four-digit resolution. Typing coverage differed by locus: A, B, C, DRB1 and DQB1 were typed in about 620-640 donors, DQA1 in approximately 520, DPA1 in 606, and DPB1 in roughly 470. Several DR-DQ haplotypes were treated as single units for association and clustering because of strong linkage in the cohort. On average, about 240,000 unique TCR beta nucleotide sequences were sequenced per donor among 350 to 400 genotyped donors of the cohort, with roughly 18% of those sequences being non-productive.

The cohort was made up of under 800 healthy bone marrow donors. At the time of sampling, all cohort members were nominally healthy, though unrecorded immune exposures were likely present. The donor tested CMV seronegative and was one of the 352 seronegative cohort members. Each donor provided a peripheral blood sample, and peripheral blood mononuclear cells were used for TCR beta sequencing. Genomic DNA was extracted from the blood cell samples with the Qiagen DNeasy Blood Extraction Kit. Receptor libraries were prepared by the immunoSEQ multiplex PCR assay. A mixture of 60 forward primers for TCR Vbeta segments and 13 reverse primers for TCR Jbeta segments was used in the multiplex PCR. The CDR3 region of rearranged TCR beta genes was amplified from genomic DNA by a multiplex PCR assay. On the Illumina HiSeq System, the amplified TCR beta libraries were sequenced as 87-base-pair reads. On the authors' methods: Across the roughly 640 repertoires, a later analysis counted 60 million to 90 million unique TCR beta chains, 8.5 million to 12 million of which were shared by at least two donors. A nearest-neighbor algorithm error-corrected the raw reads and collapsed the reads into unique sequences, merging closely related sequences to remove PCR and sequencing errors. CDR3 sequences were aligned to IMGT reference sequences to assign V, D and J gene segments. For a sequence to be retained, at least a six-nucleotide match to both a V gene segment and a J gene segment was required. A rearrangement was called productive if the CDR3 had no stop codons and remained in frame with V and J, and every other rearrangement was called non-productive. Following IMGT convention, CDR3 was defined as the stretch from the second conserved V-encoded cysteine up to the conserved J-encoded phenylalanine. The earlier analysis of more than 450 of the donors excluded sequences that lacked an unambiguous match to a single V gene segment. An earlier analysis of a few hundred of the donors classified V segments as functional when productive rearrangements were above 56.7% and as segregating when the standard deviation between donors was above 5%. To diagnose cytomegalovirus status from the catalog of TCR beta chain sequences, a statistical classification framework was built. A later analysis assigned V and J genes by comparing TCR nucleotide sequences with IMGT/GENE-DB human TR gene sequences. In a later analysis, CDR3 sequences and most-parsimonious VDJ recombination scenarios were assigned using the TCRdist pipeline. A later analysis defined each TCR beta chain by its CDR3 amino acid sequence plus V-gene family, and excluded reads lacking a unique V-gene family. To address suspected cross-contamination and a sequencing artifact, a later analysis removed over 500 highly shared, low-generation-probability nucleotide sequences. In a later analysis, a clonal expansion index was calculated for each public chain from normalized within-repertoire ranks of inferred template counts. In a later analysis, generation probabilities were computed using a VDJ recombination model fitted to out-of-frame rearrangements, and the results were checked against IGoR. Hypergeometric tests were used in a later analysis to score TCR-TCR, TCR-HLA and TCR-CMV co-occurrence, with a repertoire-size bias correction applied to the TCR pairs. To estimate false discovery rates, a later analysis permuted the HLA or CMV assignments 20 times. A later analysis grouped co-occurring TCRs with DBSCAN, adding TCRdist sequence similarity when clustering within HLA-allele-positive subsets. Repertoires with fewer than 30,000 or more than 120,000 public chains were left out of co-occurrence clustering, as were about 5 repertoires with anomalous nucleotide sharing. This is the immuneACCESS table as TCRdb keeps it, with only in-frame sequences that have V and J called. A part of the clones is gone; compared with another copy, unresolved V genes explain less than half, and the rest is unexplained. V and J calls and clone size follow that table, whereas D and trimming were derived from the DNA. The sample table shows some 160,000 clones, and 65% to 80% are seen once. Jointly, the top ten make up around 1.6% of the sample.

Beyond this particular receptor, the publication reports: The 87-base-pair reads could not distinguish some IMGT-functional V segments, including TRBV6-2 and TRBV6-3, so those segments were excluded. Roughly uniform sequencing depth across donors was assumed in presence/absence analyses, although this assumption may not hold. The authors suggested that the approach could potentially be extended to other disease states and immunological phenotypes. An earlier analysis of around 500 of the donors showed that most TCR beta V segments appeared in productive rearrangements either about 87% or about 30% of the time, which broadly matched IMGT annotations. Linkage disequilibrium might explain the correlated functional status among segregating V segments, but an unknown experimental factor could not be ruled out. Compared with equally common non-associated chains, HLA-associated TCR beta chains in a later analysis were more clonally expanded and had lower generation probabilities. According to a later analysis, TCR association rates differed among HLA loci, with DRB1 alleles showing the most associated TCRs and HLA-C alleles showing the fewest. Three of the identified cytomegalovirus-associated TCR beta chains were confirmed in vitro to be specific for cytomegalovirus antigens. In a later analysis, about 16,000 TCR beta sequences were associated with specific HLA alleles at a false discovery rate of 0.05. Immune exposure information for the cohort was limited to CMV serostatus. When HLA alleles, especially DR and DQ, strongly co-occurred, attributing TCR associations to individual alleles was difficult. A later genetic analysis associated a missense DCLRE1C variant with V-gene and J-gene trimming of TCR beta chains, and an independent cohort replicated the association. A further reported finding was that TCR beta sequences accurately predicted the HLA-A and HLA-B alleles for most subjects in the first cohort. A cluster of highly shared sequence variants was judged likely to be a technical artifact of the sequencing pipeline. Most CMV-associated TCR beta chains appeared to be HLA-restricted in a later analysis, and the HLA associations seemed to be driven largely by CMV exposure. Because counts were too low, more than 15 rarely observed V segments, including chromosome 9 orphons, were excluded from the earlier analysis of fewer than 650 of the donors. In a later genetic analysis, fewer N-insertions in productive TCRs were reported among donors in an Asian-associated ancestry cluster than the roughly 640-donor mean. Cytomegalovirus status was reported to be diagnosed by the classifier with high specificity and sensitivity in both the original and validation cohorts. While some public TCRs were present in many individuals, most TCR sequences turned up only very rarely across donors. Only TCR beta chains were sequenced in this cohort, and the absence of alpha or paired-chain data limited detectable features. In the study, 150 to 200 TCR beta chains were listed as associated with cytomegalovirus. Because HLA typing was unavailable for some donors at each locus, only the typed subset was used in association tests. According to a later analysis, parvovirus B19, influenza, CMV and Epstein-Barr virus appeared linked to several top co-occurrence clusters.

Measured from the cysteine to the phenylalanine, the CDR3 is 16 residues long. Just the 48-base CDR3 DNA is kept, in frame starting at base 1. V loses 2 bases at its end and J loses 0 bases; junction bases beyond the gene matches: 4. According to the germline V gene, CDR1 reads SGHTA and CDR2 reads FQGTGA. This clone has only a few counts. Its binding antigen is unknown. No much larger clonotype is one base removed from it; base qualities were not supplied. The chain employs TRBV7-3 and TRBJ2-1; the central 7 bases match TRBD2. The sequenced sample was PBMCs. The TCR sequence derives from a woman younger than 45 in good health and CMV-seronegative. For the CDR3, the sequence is CASSLGGSGSYNEQFF. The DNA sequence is TGTGCCAGCAGCTTAGGCGGGAGCGGCTCCTACAATGAGCAGTTCTTC.